Here is one T cell receptor (beta chain) with its context. Its antigen is as yet unknown. V shed 1 base and J 6 bases; nucleotides not matched to a gene: 25. This CDR3 spans 20 amino acids. CDR1 and CDR2 from the germline V gene are DFQATT and SNEGSKA (reference sequence). The study defined stable Graves' hyperthyroidism as no ophthalmopathy progression within 18 months. The hyperthyroidism patients had all been newly diagnosed, and their disease duration was under 2 months. Their ages ranged from 18 to 65 years. RNA transcripts were the template for amplifying TCR beta CDR3 regions. HTBI primers were the set used in a first-round RT-PCR of the TCR CDR3. TCRdb passed the multiplex PCR reads through MiXCR, listing each CDR3 protein once. Of 500,000 to 600,000 distinct CDR3 sequences listed, under 60% were seen once; the top ten hold approximately 8.4%. These data belong to a study of T cells in Graves' hyperthyroidism and ophthalmopathy. Broader study findings: Appearing also in blood were most of the thyroid clonotypes expanded above 0.001.

The V call is TRBV20-1, the J call TRBJ1-1, with 8 nucleotides matching TRBD1. The TCR sequence derives from a woman under 30 with Graves' hyperthyroidism. The sequencing sample was made of peripheral blood or thyroid tissue (not recorded which). This CDR3 reads CSARGAGQEDGGAGFAEAFF. CDR3 nucleotides: TGCAGTGCTAGAGGGGCGGGACAGGAGGACGGCGGTGCCGGTTTCGCTGAAGCTTTCTTT.